This T cell receptor beta chain was recorded in a study of T cells in Graves' hyperthyroidism and ophthalmopathy (dated by TCRdb to between 2019 and 2020). Notes on the research overall: Peripheral blood was collected at initial diagnosis, before any treatment. In addition, the study compared T-cell repertoires in thyroid tissue and in blood from several Graves' hyperthyroidism patients. The 100 or so discovery patients were divided at random into training and test sets in a 7:3 ratio. Once sampling was done, hyperthyroidism patients were given methimazole at a starting dose of 30 mg daily, whereas ophthalmopathy patients were given high-dose intravenous methylprednisolone. A discovery cohort of roughly 100 patients, approximately 44 with Graves' ophthalmopathy and 55 to 60 with stable Graves' hyperthyroidism, was used to find distinguishing TCR V-J signatures. TCR Vbeta CDR3 sequencing of 120 to 150 peripheral blood samples (approximately 44 ophthalmopathy, under 80 hyperthyroidism and some 17 progressor patients) is reported in the paper. Whether ophthalmopathy could be predicted prospectively was tested in an independent validation cohort made up of under 20 hyperthyroidism patients plus 17 patients who later progressed to ophthalmopathy. The study at large found these results: Sample size was not statistically predetermined, and blinding of investigators to group allocation was not performed. Ophthalmopathy was separated from stable hyperthyroidism by a 13 V-J signature model, with 85% to 90% sensitivity and approximately 84% specificity obtained in cross-validation and 80%/75% obtained in testing. Most expanded thyroid clonotypes (frequency above 0.001) were also detected in blood, suggesting blood repertoires may reflect thyroid immune responses. During validation, the model predicted progression to ophthalmopathy a median of approximately six months ahead of onset, with around 71% sensitivity and almost 75% specificity.

Details on this clonotype: What this receptor recognizes is not known. There are no base qualities to consult, and no much larger clone falls within one base.

From cysteine to phenylalanine, the CDR3 is 11 amino acids long. Just CDR3 DNA is preserved here, 33 bases in frame from base 1. From a lookup of the germline V gene, CDR1 and CDR2 are SQVTM and ANQGSEA. Cut back by 0 bases and 7 bases, the V and J ends lie 6 bases apart. Stable Graves' hyperthyroidism was defined as the absence of progression to ophthalmopathy over 18 months of follow-up. Hyperthyroidism patients were aged 18 to 65 years and newly diagnosed, with disease duration of less than 2 months. Exclusion was applied to patients with uncontrolled infections, other autoimmune diseases, pregnancy or lactation. Diagnoses were based on clinical symptoms, serum thyroxine and TRAb, thyroid ultrasound and orbital computed tomography. PBMCs were separated from over 9 ml of fresh peripheral blood using Ficoll-Paque density gradient centrifugation. Total RNA was extracted using Trizol reagent, and RNA quality was assessed on an Agilent 2100 Bioanalyzer.

Amplification of TCR beta CDR3 regions was carried out from RNA transcripts. A first-round RT-PCR of the TCR CDR3 used the HTBI primer set with the Qiagen OneStep RT-PCR kit. Libraries were constructed in a second round of multiplex PCR, after which size selection and purification were performed. Paired-end sequencing of the libraries was performed with 100 bp reads on an Illumina HiSeq2000. The original methods were these. Raw data were processed with SOAPnuke, discarding reads with adapters, uncalled bases, mean Phred below 15, or no exact constant-primer or identifier match. High-quality paired reads were merged using COPE v1.2.5, and each unique nucleotide sequence was defined as a clonotype. MiTCR v1.1 was used to align the clonotypes against IMGT TRBV, TRBD and TRBJ reference segments. The analysis included only V-J combinations with a frequency above 0.0001, which together covered more than 98% of the repertoires. A TCS score was defined as the ratio between F50 (clonal expansion) and ExV (chaos), using BLOSUM62-based TCRdist between CDR3 peptides within each V-J. Welch's t-statistics and random forest reduced around 520 V-J features to 13, which were used in a naive Bayes classifier (R e1071). Thyroid-blood repertoire similarity was quantified with the Morisita-Horn index. TCRdb reprocessing: public reads trimmed at Q25 with fastp, clones called with MiXCR, in-frame beta chains kept. Merged by CDR3 protein, the rows form single entries marked with the most common genes and DNA. The V and J calls were determined by TCRdb, not by the authors. The sample profile shows about 840,000 distinct CDR3 sequences; roughly 40% of them were found once. About 9% of the sample goes to the ten largest clones.

The rearranged segments are TRBV29-1 and TRBJ1-1, with an unclear D gene assignment. Sequencing used blood. This receptor was taken from a man aged 18 to 30 with Graves' hyperthyroidism. The DNA is as follows: TGCAGCGTTGAAGACACCCTTGAAGCTTTCTTT. The encoded protein is CSVEDTLEAFF.